This T cell receptor (beta chain) was sequenced for a study of Ad26.COV2.S vaccination and SARS-CoV-2 variants. Treatment denoted: 15 to 20 received Ad26.COV2.S at low or high dose, single or two shots; about five received placebo; per-sample allocation not given. Sample collection was performed on day 63 after the first vaccine or placebo injection. This clone was seen more than once but under ten times. Produced via immunoSEQ multiplex PCR; TCRdb's table is partial and in-frame only. The sample consists of fewer than 400,000 clones, around 81% of them appearing once. The V end lost 5 bases, the J end lost 0 bases, and 14 bases lay between the germline ends. Germline V gives CDR1 SEHNR, CDR2 FQNEAQ (reference sequence). The CDR3 has 16 amino acids.

The receptor was isolated from a person aged 18-60 years who received the Ad26.COV2.S COVID-19 vaccine or a placebo. This specimen consisted of peripheral blood, obtained in a trial of Ad26.COV2.S vaccine versus placebo. J is TRBJ1-5 and V is TRBV7-9, with D uncertain. The CDR3: CASSPRRAYSNQPQHF. CDR3 DNA sequence: TGTGCCAGCAGCCCCCGGCGAGCTTATAGCAATCAGCCCCAGCATTTT.